The 16 T cell receptor beta chains given below trace back to one sample, sequenced in a study of blood T cell repertoires in COVID-19. Produced via immunoSEQ multiplex PCR; TCRdb's table is partial and in-frame only. The table shows 150,000 or so clones, with 70% to 80% occurring only once. Material for sequencing was peripheral blood. Source of these receptors: a woman aged 70-85 years with COVID-19, enrolled during active disease.

The gene calls are TRBV14 and TRBJ2-7; 9 bases map to TRBD1. CDR1 is SGHDN, CDR2 FVKESK, per germline. The CDR3 is 15 amino acids. V trimming: 1 base; J trimming: 7 bases; junction bases outside the gene matches: 8. The CDR3 DNA reads as TGTGCCAGCAGCCAAGTCGGACAGGGGTTTAAAGAGCAGTACTTC. As protein: CASSQVGQGFKEQYF.

The chain combines TRBV28 with TRBJ1-4; D remains ambiguous. This CDR3 comprises 13 residues. Germline CDR1 reads MDHEN; CDR2 reads SYDVKM. The ends were cut back, 3 bases at V and 8 bases at J, with 10 bases in the middle. For the CDR3, the DNA is TGTGCCAGCAGTTTGTGGGGAGAGGAAAAACTGTTTTTT. It translates to CASSLWGEEKLFF.

This clone occurred a few times. The chain joins TRBV6-4 to TRBJ1-2; D gene ambiguous. The CDR3 spans 14 residues. The V end was cut by 6 bases, the J end by 4 bases, with 15 bases between. CDR1 and CDR2 from the germline V gene are MRHNA and SNTAGT. CDR3 amino acids: CASSPEAGSYGYTF. The CDR3 region has the DNA TGTGCCAGCAGCCCCGAGGCGGGTAGCTATGGCTACACCTTC.

The chain joins TRBV6-2 or TRBV6-3 to TRBJ1-1; D possibly corresponds to TRBD1 (6 bases). The germline V gene has CDR1 MNHEY and CDR2 SVGEGT. Trimming left V 2 bases short and J 4 bases short, with 11 bases between. The CDR3 has 14 amino acids. The CDR3 DNA reads as TGTGCCAGCAGTTACGCCGCGGGGGCCACTGAAGCTTTCTTT. Its protein is CASSYAAGATEAFF.

The chain is built from TRBV7-2 and TRBJ2-7; 11 bases are a match to TRBD1. V lost 10 bases, J lost 4 bases, and 9 bases stayed unmatched. This CDR3 is 14 amino acids long. Per the germline V gene, CDR1 is SGHTA and CDR2 is FQGNSA. Here the CDR3 reads CAIARTGGSYEQYF. The CDR3 DNA reads as TGTGCCATCGCACGGACAGGGGGCTCATACGAGCAGTACTTC.

V gene TRBV19 combines with J gene TRBJ2-1, with 10 bases that match TRBD1. The germline V gene has CDR1 LNHDA and CDR2 SQIVND (reference sequence). The V and J ends lost 4 bases and 5 bases, in that order; junction bases with no gene match: 8. This CDR3 region has 16 residues. The CDR3 DNA reads TGTGCCAGTAGTAAGCAAGGACAGGGGGTAAACAATGAGCAGTTCTTC. Its translation: CASSKQGQGVNNEQFF.

The chain carries TRBV11-2 and TRBJ1-2; 8 bases are a match to TRBD1. J gave up 6 bases and V 1 base, and 7 bases lay outside the gene matches. CDR3 size: 15 residues. From germline, CDR1 is SGHAT and CDR2 FQNNGV. CDR3 amino acids: CASSLAPGGGDGYTF. The DNA of the CDR3 is TGTGCCAGCAGCTTAGCCCCAGGGGGCGGGGATGGCTACACCTTC.

The genes are TRBV9 and TRBJ2-7, with 7 bases lining up with TRBD1. Trimming removed 3 bases from V and 4 bases from J; junction bases left unmatched: 13. CDR1 and CDR2 (germline): SGDLS, YYNGEE. The CDR3 length is 16 residues. As DNA, the CDR3 is TGTGCCAGCAGCGAGGGGACAGACCGTCCTCTTTACGAGCAGTACTTC. Translated: CASSEGTDRPLYEQYF.

This chain links TRBV7-2 with TRBJ2-7; D gene uncertain. Deletions cut 5 bases from V and 4 bases from J, with 15 bases between. CDR3 length: 14 amino acids. Germline CDR1 SGHTA, CDR2 FQGNSA. The CDR3 nucleotides read TGTGCCAGCAGCCAAGCCTTGGGCCAGTACGAGCAGTACTTC. Its protein is CASSQALGQYEQYF.

This sequence joins TRBV11-2 and TRBJ2-7; 8 nucleotides line up with TRBD1. V lost 5 bases, J lost 3 bases, and 12 bases stayed unmatched. Germline assignment: CDR1 SGHAT and CDR2 FQNNGV. The CDR3 length is 16 residues. CDR3 sequence reads: CASSPRTGFGIYEQYF. CDR3 coding DNA: TGTGCCAGCAGCCCTAGGACAGGGTTCGGTATCTACGAGCAGTACTTC.

A few counts support this clone. This chain links TRBV28 with TRBJ1-2, with a weak D call TRBD1 (6 bases). Per germline, CDR1 MDHEN and CDR2 SYDVKM. This CDR3 comprises 12 residues. V dropped 4 bases and J dropped 9 bases, with 12 bases sitting between them. The CDR3 region has the DNA TGTGCCAGCAGTTGGGGGACAACCCGCTACACCTTC. It yields the protein CASSWGTTRYTF.

As concerns this clone: Distinct nucleotide sequences in the sample also encode this CDR3. V and J are TRBV2 and TRBJ1-6, with 10 nucleotides matching TRBD1. This CDR3 contains 13 residues. Germline CDR1 is SNHLY and CDR2 is FYNNEI. V gave up 7 bases and J gave up 8 bases; unmatched junction bases: 2. CDR3 residues: CASTGTGDSPLHF. DNA of the CDR3: TGTGCCAGCACGGGGACAGGGGATTCACCCCTCCACTTT.

V and J are TRBV5-1 and TRBJ1-1; possible D gene TRBD1, 5 bases. Trimming took off 3 bases at V and 2 bases at J, with 8 bases between the two ends. Germline CDR1 is SGHRS and CDR2 is YFSETQ. The CDR3 consists of 13 residues. The CDR3 coding sequence is TGCGCCAGCAGCTCGGACATCAACACTGAAGCTTTCTTT. This gives the protein CASSSDINTEAFF.

The CDR3 sequence is CASSEGQGITYEQYF. The CDR3 DNA sequence: TGTGCCAGCAGTGAAGGACAGGGGATAACCTACGAGCAGTACTTC. The chain is built from TRBV6-1 and TRBJ2-7; 8 bases are shared with TRBD1. V trimming: 1 base; J trimming: 2 bases; junction bases outside the gene matches: 4. Germline V lookup: CDR1 MNHNS, CDR2 SASEGT. This CDR3 has 15 residues.

The V and J genes are TRBV5-4 and TRBJ2-2; tentatively, D is TRBD2 (7 bases). Trimming shortened V by 6 bases and J by 4 bases, and 16 bases separated the two germline ends. There are 15 residues in the CDR3. In germline, CDR1 is SGHNT, CDR2 YYREEE (reference sequence). The CDR3: CASNKGGAGTGELFF. The CDR3 bases are TGTGCCAGCAATAAAGGGGGGGCAGGCACCGGGGAGCTGTTTTTT.

Here the CDR3 reads CASSLGRQSLNYGYTF. The CDR3, as DNA: TGTGCCAGCAGCTTGGGCCGACAGAGTTTAAACTATGGCTACACCTTC. The rearrangement uses TRBV7-9 and TRBJ1-2, with D tentatively TRBD1 (5 bases). The CDR3 has 16 residues. Germline CDR1 is SEHNR and CDR2 is FQNEAQ (reference sequence). V was trimmed by 3 bases and J by 2 bases, leaving 16 bases between them. The whole variable domain, remainder taken from reference TRBV7-9 and TRBJ1-2, is DTGVSQNPRHKITKRGQNVTFRCDPISEHNRLYWYRQTLGQGPEFLTYFQNEAQLEKSRLLSDRFSAERPKGSFSTLEIQRTEQGDSAMYLCASSLGRQSLNYGYTFGSGTRLTVV.